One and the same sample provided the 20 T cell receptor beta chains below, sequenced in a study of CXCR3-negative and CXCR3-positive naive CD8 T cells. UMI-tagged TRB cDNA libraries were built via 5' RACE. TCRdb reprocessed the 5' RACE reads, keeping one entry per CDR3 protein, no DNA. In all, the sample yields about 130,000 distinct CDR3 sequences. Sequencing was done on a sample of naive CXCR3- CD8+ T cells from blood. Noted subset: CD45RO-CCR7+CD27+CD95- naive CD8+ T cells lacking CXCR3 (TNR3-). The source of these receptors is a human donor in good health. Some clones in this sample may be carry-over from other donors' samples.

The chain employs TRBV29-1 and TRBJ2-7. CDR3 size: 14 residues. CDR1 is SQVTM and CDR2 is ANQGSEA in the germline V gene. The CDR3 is CSVDLFGNSYEQYF.

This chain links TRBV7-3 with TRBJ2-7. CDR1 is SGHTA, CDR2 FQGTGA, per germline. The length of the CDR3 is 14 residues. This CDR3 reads CASSLSRSSYEQYF.

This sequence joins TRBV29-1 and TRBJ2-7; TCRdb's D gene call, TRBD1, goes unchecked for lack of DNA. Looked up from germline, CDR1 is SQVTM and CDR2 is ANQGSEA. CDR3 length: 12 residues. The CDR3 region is CSVEIQGYEQYF.

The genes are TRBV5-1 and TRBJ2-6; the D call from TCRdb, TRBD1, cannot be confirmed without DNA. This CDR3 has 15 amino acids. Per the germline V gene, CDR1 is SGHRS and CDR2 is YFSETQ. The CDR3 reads CASSPLLSGANVLTF. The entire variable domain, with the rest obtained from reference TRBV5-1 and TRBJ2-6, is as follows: KAGVTQTPRYLIKTRGQQVTLSCSPISGHRSVSWYQQTPGQGLQFLFEYFSETQRNKGNFPGRFSGRQFSNSRSEMNVSTLELGDSALYLCASSPLLSGANVLTFGAGSRLTVL.

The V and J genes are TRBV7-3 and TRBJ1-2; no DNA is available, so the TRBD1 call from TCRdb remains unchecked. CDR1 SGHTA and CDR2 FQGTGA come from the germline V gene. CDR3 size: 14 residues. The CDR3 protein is CASSLPGTGDGYTF.

CDR3 protein: CASSRTSRDRMSGELFF. V is TRBV14 and J is TRBJ2-2; TCRdb calls TRBD1, which cannot be checked without DNA. Per the germline V gene, CDR1 is SGHDN and CDR2 is FVKESK. The CDR3 contains 17 residues.

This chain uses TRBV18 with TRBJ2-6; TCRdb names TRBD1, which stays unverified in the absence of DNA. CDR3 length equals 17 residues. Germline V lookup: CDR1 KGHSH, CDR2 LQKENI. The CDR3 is CASSPWDRVRGANVLTF.

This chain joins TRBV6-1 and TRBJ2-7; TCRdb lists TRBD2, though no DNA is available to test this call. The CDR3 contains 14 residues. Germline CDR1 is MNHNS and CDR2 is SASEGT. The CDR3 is CASKPGLATYEQYF.

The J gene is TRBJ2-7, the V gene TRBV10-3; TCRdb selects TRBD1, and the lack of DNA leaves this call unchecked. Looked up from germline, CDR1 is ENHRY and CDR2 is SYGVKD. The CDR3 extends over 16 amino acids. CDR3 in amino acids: CAISESQGTWIWEQYF.

CDR3 amino acids: CSPWTPTNEKLFF. This rearrangement joins TRBV20-1 to TRBJ1-4. The CDR3 has 13 amino acids. Germline V gives CDR1 DFQATT, CDR2 SNEGSKA (reference sequence).

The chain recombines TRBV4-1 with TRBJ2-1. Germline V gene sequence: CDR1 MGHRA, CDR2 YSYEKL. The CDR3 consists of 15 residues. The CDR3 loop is CASSQSTTSYNEQFF.

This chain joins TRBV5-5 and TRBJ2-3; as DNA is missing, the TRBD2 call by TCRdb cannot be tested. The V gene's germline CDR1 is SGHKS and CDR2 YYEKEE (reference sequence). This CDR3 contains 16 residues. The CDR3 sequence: CASSPPLAGVTDTQYF.

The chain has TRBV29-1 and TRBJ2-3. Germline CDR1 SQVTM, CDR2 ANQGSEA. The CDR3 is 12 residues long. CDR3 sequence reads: CSAVLGTDTQYF.

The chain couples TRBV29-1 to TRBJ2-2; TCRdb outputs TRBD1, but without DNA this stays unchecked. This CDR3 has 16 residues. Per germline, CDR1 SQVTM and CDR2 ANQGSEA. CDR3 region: CSVEDPGQGITGELFF.

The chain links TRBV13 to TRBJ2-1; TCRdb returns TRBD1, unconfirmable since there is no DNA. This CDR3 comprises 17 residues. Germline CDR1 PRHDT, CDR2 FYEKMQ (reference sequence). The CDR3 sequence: CASSLFGGVLSYNEQFF. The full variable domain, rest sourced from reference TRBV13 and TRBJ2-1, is AAGVIQSPRHLIKEKRETATLKCYPIPRHDTVYWYQQGPGQDPQFLISFYEKMQSDKGSIPDRFSAQQFSDYHSELNMSSLELGDSALYFCASSLFGGVLSYNEQFFGPGTRLTVL.

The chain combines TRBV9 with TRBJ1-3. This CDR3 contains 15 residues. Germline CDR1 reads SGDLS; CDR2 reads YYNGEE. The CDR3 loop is CASSVDPGSGNTIYF.

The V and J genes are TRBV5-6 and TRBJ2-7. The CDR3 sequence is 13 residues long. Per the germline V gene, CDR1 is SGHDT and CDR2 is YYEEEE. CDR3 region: CASSFATSYEQYF. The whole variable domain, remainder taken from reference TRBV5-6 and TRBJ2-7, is DAGVTQSPTHLIKTRGQQVTLRCSPKSGHDTVSWYQQALGQGPQFIFQYYEEEERQRGNFPDRFSGHQFPNYSSELNVNALLLGDSALYLCASSFATSYEQYFGPGTRLTVT.

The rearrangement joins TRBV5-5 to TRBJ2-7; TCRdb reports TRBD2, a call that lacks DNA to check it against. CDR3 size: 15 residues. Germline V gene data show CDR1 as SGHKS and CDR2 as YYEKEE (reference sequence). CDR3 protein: CASSLVSGVSYEQYF.

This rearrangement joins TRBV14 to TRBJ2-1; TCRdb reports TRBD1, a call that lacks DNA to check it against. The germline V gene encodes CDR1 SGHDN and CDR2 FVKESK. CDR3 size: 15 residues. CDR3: CASSQGKAGWNEQFF.

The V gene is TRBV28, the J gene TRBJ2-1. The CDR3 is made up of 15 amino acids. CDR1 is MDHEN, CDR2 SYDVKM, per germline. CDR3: CASSTDRGSYNEQFF. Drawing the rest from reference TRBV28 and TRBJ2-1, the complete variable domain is DVKVTQSSRYLVKRTGEKVFLECVQDMDHENMFWYRQDPGLGLRLIYFSYDVKMKEKGDIPEGYSVSREKKERFSLILESASTNQTSMYLCASSTDRGSYNEQFFGPGTRLTVL.